The 13 T cell receptor beta chains presented below share a single source sample, sequenced in a study of T cell responses to AZD1222 COVID-19 vaccine. The repertoire was sequenced with immunoSEQ multiplex PCR; TCRdb's copy has only in-frame clones and lacks some. The data show about 140,000 clones, around 90% seen once. The sample consisted of peripheral blood, taken 28 days after the second AZD1222 dose. Every receptor here comes from an adult who received the AZD1222 COVID-19 vaccine.

The genes are TRBV5-4 and TRBJ1-1; D unresolved. Trimming took 4 bases from V and 3 from J, leaving 7 bases between them. There are 12 residues in the CDR3. Germline V gene lookup returns CDR1 SGHNT and CDR2 YYREEE (reference sequence). CDR3: CASSRGDTEAFF. The DNA for the CDR3 is TGTGCCAGCAGCCGCGGTGACACTGAAGCTTTCTTT.

The rearrangement uses TRBV6-6 and TRBJ2-7; D unclear. Deletions cut 5 bases from V and 3 bases from J, with 23 bases between. Germline V gene lookup returns CDR1 MNHNY and CDR2 SVGAGI (reference sequence). This CDR3 comprises 17 residues. CDR3 nucleotide sequence: TGTGCCAGCAGTCACACTCCCGGCCCACCCCCCTACTACGAGCAGTACTTC. Protein product: CASSHTPGPPPYYEQYF.

The table lists this clone with a count of one. The J gene is TRBJ2-7, the V gene TRBV30; D could derive from TRBD1 or TRBD2 (5 bases each). This CDR3 has 12 residues. CDR1 is GTSNPN, CDR2 SVGIG, per germline (reference sequence). V lost 5 bases and J 2 bases, leaving 10 bases between the germline ends. CDR3 residues: CAWGTMAYEQYF. The CDR3 DNA follows: TGTGCCTGGGGGACGATGGCCTACGAGCAGTACTTC.

The chain links TRBV6-5 to TRBJ1-2; D ambiguous. CDR3 size: 14 residues. Trimming cost V 4 bases and J 0 bases, with 9 bases left between them. Germline assignment: CDR1 MNHEY and CDR2 SVGAGI. CDR3 in amino acids: CASSSQPSNYGYTF. The CDR3, as DNA: TGTGCCAGCAGTTCGCAGCCTTCTAACTATGGCTACACCTTC.

The table lists this clone with a count of one. CDR3 region: CASSFTGGVFEAFF. CDR3 DNA: TGTGCCAGCAGCTTCACAGGGGGCGTATTTGAAGCTTTCTTT. This chain links TRBV11-3 with TRBJ1-1, with 9 bases identical to TRBD1. Per germline, CDR1 SGHNT and CDR2 YENEEA. The CDR3 consists of 14 residues. V trimming: 3 bases; J trimming: 7 bases; junction bases outside the gene matches: 6. The full variable domain, in which reference TRBV11-3 and TRBJ1-1 provide the parts outside the CDR3, is EAGVVQSPRYKIIEKKQPVAFWCNPISGHNTLYWYLQNLGQGPELLIRYENEEAVDDSQLPKDRFSAERLKGVDSTLKIQPAELGDSAVYLCASSFTGGVFEAFFGQGTRLTVV.

V and J are TRBV5-1 and TRBJ1-1; TRBD1 aligns across 8 bases. Germline V gene data show CDR1 as SGHRS and CDR2 as YFSETQ. V lost 6 bases, J lost 4 bases, and 8 bases stayed unmatched. The CDR3 loop spans 14 amino acids. CDR3 sequence (DNA): TGCGCCAGCACCTCGGGGCAGGGGGCCACTGAAGCTTTCTTT. This sequence encodes CASTSGQGATEAFF. Complete variable domain (other parts from reference TRBV5-1 and TRBJ1-1): KAGVTQTPRYLIKTRGQQVTLSCSPISGHRSVSWYQQTPGQGLQFLFEYFSETQRNKGNFPGRFSGRQFSNSRSEMNVSTLELGDSALYLCASTSGQGATEAFFGQGTRLTVV.

The chain joins TRBV19 to TRBJ2-7; 9 nucleotides line up with TRBD1. CDR1 and CDR2 from the germline V gene are LNHDA and SQIVND (reference sequence). V shed 5 bases and J 3 bases; nucleotides not matched to a gene: 5. The CDR3 runs to 14 residues. CDR3 sequence (DNA): TGTGCCAGTAGTTTGACAGGGGGTCTCTACGAGCAGTACTTC. Amino acid sequence: CASSLTGGLYEQYF.

The genes are TRBV28 and TRBJ1-2; the match to TRBD1 covers 9 bases. V lost 5 bases and J lost 6; bases outside the gene matches: 10. Germline V gives CDR1 MDHEN, CDR2 SYDVKM. CDR3 size: 15 residues. CDR3 DNA: TGTGCCAGCAGTGGGGGGGACAGGGAGGGAGATGGCTACACCTTC. The encoded protein is CASSGGDREGDGYTF.

The chain uses TRBV5-1 and TRBJ2-3; D is uncertain. The CDR3 totals 17 residues. Germline CDR1 reads SGHRS; CDR2 reads YFSETQ. Trimming left V 0 bases short and J 0 bases short, with 14 bases between. The DNA for the CDR3 is TGCGCCAGCAGCTTGGCCGTGTCTACCCCTAGCACAGATACGCAGTATTTT. This translates into CASSLAVSTPSTDTQYF.

J is TRBJ1-6 and V is TRBV7-9; D is possibly TRBD1 (5 bases). V lost 5 bases, J lost 7 bases, and 18 bases lay in between. CDR3 size: 16 residues. Germline V lookup: CDR1 SEHNR, CDR2 FQNEAQ (reference sequence). The CDR3 sequence: CASSPQGSDPNSPLHF. CDR3 DNA sequence: TGTGCCAGCAGCCCCCAGGGCTCGGATCCAAATTCACCCCTCCACTTT.

The chain joins TRBV5-1 to TRBJ2-5; 7 bases align to TRBD1. This CDR3 comprises 13 residues. V was clipped by 4 bases and J by 2 bases; unmatched bases: 2. Germline assignment: CDR1 SGHRS and CDR2 YFSETQ. CDR3 bases: TGCGCCAGCAGCGGGGGACAGCAAGAGACCCAGTACTTC. Translation gives CASSGGQQETQYF.

The chain links TRBV2 to TRBJ1-4, with 7 bases aligning to TRBD1. J gave up 8 bases and V 9 bases, and 18 bases lay outside the gene matches. The germline gives CDR1 SNHLY, CDR2 FYNNEI. There are 16 residues in the CDR3. CDR3 region: CASRGDSLTRREKLFF. Here the CDR3 DNA reads TGTGCCAGTAGGGGGGACAGCCTAACGCGACGGGAAAAACTGTTTTTT.

The chain employs TRBV5-4 and TRBJ2-5; a possible D gene is TRBD1 (5 bases). Germline V lookup: CDR1 SGHNT, CDR2 YYREEE (reference sequence). The CDR3 is 14 amino acids. V dropped 1 base and J dropped 4 bases, with 11 bases sitting between them. CDR3 loop: CASSLRQGGETQYF. The CDR3 DNA is TGTGCCAGCAGCTTGAGGCAGGGCGGAGAGACCCAGTACTTC.